The TCR beta chain described here comes from a study of blood T cell repertoires in COVID-19. Study details: Samples taken during acute and convalescent COVID-19 were collected in the United States, Italy and Spain. PBMCs, B-cell-depleted T cells, or T cells provided the cDNA or gDNA that made up the material.

In the original workflow: Nucleated cell number was recorded as an estimate derived from reference gene primer amplification. Libraries were prepared by immunoSEQ multiplex PCR; TCRdb keeps only in-frame clonotypes and omits some of them. Clone size and V and J calls were adopted from that table, with D and trimming inferred from the DNA. This sample carries about 29,000 clones, around four fifths of them seen once, and the ten largest clones take approximately 7.8%. This CDR3 comprises 17 residues. V shed 2 bases and J 7 bases; nucleotides not matched to a gene: 10. Germline CDR1 and CDR2: MNHEY and SVGEGT.

The V and J genes are TRBV6-2 or TRBV6-3 and TRBJ2-5, with 13 bases lining up with TRBD2. The receptor was derived from a woman aged 70-85 years with active or convalescent COVID-19. Input material: peripheral blood. The CDR3 DNA follows: TGTGCCAGCAGTTACCCTCCCGGACTAGCGGGAGCGGCGACCCAGTACTTC. Amino acids: CASSYPPGLAGAATQYF.